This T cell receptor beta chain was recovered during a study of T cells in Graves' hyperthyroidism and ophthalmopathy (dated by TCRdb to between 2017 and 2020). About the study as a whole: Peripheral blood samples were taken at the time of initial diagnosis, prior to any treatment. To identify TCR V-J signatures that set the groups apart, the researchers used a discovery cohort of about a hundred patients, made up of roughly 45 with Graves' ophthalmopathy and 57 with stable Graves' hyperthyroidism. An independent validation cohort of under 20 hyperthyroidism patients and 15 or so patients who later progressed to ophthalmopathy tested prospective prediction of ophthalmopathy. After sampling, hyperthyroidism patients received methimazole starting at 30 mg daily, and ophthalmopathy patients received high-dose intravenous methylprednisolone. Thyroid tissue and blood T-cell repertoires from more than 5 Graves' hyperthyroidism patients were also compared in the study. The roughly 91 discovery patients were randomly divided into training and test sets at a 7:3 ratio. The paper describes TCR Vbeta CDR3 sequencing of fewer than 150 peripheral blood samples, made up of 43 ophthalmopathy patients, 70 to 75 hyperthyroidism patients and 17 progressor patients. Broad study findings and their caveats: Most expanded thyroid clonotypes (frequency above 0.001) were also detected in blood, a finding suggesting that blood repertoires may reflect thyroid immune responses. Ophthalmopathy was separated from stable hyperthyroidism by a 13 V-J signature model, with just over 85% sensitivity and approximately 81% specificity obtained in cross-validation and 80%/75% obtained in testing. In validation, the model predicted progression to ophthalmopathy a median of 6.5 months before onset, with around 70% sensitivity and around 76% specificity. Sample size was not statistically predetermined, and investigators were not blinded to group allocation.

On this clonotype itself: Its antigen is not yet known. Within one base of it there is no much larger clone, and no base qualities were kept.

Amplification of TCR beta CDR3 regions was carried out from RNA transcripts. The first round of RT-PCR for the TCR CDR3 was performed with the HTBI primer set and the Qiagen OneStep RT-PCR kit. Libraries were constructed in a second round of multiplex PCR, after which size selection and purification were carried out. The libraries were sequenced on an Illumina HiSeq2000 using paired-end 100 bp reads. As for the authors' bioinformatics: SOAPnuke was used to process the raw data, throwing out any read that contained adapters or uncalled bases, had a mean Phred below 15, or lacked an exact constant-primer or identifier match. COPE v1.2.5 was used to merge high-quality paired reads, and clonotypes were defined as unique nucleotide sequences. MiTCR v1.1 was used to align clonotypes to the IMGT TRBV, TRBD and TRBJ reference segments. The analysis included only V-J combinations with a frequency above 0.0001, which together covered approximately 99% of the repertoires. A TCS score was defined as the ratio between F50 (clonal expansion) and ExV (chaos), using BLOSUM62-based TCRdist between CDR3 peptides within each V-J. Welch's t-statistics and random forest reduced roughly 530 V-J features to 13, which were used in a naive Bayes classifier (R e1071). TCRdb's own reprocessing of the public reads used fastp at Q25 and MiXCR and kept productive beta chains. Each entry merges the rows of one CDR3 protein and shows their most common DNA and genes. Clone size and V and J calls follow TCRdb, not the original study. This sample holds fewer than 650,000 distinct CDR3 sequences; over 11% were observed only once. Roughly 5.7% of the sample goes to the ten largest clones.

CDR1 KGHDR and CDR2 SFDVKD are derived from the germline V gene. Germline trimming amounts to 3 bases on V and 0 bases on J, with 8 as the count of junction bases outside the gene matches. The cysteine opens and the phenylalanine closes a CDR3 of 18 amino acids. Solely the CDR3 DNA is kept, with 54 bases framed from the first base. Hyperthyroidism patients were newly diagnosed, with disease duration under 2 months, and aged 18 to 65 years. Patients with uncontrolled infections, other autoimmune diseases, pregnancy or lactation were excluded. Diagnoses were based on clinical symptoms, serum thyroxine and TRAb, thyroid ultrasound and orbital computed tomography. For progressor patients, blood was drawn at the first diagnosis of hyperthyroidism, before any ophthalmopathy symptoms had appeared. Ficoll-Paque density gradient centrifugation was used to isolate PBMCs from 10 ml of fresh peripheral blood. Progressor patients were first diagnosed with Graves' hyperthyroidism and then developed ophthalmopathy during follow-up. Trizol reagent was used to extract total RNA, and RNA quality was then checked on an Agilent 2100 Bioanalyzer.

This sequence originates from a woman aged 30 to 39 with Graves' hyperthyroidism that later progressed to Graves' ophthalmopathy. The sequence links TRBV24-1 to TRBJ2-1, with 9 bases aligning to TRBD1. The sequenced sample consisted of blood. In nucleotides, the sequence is TGTGCCACCAGTGATGCACGACAGGGGGAACCCTCCTACAATGAGCAGTTCTTC. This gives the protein CATSDARQGEPSYNEQFF.